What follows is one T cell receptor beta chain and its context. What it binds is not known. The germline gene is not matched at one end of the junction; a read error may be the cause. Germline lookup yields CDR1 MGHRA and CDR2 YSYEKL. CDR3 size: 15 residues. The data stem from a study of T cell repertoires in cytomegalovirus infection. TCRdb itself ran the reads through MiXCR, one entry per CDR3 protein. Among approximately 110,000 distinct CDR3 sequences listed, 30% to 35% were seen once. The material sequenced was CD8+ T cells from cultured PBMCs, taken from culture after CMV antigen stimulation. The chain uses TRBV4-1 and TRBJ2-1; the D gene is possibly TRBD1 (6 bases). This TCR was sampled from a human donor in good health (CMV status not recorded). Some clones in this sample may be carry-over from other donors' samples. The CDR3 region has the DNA TGCGCCAGCAGCCAAGGTGACAGGTTCCTTAATGAGCGGTTCTTC. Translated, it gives CASSQGDRFLNERFF.